This T cell receptor beta chain appears in the sequencing data of a study of blood T cell repertoires in COVID-19. About the research overall: Samples taken during acute and convalescent COVID-19 were collected in the United States, Italy and Spain. T cells, B-cell-depleted T cells, or PBMCs supplied cDNA or gDNA.

The CDR3 totals 17 residues. V lost 7 bases and J lost 3, with 19 bases in between. Per germline, CDR1 SGHAT and CDR2 FQNNGV. Per the original methods: Estimation of nucleated cell counts was performed using reference gene primer amplification. Clones were read by immunoSEQ multiplex PCR, and TCRdb kept only the in-frame ones, dropping some. V, J and clone size are taken as reported in that table, and D and trimming were inferred from the DNA itself. The profile shows under 150,000 clones, approximately 90% of them singletons. This sequence joins TRBV11-2 and TRBJ2-6, with a weak D call TRBD1 (7 bases). Sequencing input: peripheral blood. This TCR came from a human donor in a cohort sampled during active COVID-19. The CDR3 nucleotides read TGTGCCAGCAAAGGCGGGAAGGGGGCTATTGGGGCCAACGTCCTGACTTTC. Translation gives CASKGGKGAIGANVLTF.